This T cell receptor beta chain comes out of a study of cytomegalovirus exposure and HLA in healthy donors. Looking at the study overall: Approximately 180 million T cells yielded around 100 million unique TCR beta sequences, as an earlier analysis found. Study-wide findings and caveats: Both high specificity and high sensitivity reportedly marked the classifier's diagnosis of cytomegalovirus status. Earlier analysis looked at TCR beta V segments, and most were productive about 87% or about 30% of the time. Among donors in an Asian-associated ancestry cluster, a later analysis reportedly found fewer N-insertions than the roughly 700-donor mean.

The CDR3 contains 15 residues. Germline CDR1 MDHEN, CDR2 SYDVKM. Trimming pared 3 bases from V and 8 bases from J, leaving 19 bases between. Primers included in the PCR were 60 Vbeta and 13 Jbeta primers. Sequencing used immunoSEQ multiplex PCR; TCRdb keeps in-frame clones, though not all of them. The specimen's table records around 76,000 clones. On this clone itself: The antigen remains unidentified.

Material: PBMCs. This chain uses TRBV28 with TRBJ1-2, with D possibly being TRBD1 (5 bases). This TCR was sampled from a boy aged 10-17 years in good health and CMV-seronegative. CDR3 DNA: TGTGCCAGCAGTTTGGATAGGGGAGGGCGATTCGGCTACACCTTC. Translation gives CASSLDRGGRFGYTF.